The 5 T cell receptor beta chains reported below all come from one sample, sequenced in a study of T cell repertoires in cytomegalovirus infection. TCRdb ran MiXCR on the reads and lists one entry per CDR3 protein. The data hold about 330,000 distinct CDR3 sequences, with nearly 35% observed a single time. Their antigen targets remain unknown. Sequencing used cultured PBMCs, obtained from culture after CMV antigen stimulation. Receptors were obtained from a human donor in good health (CMV status not recorded). Some clones in this sample may be carry-over from other donors' samples.

The chain employs TRBV6-2 or TRBV6-3 and TRBJ2-5; 9 positions match TRBD1. The V and J ends lost 2 bases and 6 bases, in that order; junction bases with no gene match: 10. CDR3 length equals 16 residues. Germline V gives CDR1 MNHEY, CDR2 SVGEGT. The CDR3 DNA reads TGTGCCAGCAGTTACCCAATCACAGGGGGCGAAAAGACCCAGTACTTC. Translation: CASSYPITGGEKTQYF.

This clonotype has a count of ten or more. The chain carries TRBV6-1 and TRBJ1-5; D is undetermined. CDR1 and CDR2 from the germline V gene are MNHNS and SASEGT. Trimming took 2 bases from V and 0 from J, leaving 8 bases between them. This CDR3 is built from 15 residues. The DNA of the CDR3 is TGTGCCAGCAGTGAAACACCGACTAGCAATCAGCCCCAGCATTTT. It encodes CASSETPTSNQPQHF.

This clonotype was seen more than once but under ten times. This chain connects TRBV7-8 to TRBJ2-3; no definite D call. The CDR3 loop spans 15 amino acids. The V and J ends lost 3 bases and 1 base respectively, with 11 bases between them. Germline V gives CDR1 SGHVS, CDR2 FQNEAQ. CDR3: CASSFPESGTDTQYF. The CDR3 DNA follows: TGTGCCAGCAGCTTCCCGGAGTCCGGCACAGATACGCAGTATTTT.

This clonotype turned up a few times. V and J are TRBV4-2 and TRBJ2-7; 7 bases are a match to TRBD1. J was trimmed by 1 base and V by 0 bases; bases with no gene match: 3. CDR3 size: 15 residues. The V gene's germline CDR1 is LGHNA and CDR2 YNFKEQ. CDR3 nucleotide sequence: TGTGCCAGCAGCCAAGAGGGCAGGGGGTCCTACGAGCAGTACTTC. The encoded protein is CASSQEGRGSYEQYF.

In this sample, this clonotype turned up many times. V and J are TRBV4-1 and TRBJ1-4; TRBD1 matches 8 bases. Germline V CDR1 and CDR2: MGHRA, YSYEKL. V was pared by 4 bases and J by 1 base, with 11 bases of the junction left unmatched. The CDR3 is made up of 18 amino acids. In nucleotides, the CDR3 is TGCGCCAGCAGCCTAATCCTCGCCACAGGGGGAACTAATGAAAAACTGTTTTTT. Translation gives CASSLILATGGTNEKLFF.